This T cell receptor beta chain was retrieved from a study of radiation and T cells in renal cell carcinoma. This clone was counted a few times. Germline CDR1 is LNHNV and CDR2 is YYDKDF (reference sequence). This CDR3 has 14 residues. V lost 5 bases and J lost 8, with 18 bases in between. Time point defined: blood 4 weeks post-SBRT, at nephrectomy. This sample's treatment: 15 Gy SBRT to primary tumor, nephrectomy 4 weeks later. Nephrectomy followed 15 Gy stereotactic body radiation by 4 weeks. Assay: immunoSEQ multiplex PCR; the TCRdb copy retains only in-frame clones and omits some. The sample carries about 83,000 clones, around 78% recorded once.

The sequence derives from a woman aged 55-75 years with renal cell carcinoma. The specimen was blood, collected from a patient whose treatment included radiotherapy and nephrectomy. V gene TRBV15 combines with J gene TRBJ1-2; no clear D gene. The CDR3, as DNA: TGTGCCACCAGCGGAAGACCTTCGGGTGGAGGCTACACCTTC. Its translation: CATSGRPSGGGYTF.